The 23 T cell receptor beta chains below were found in one sample sequenced in a study of Graves' ophthalmopathy and Graves' hyperthyroidism. Investigators amplified TCR beta CDR3 regions from RNA transcripts. HTBI-primed first-round RT-PCR preceded second-round multiplex PCR. MiXCR was run by TCRdb on the multiplex PCR reads, yielding one entry per CDR3 protein. This sample carries about 550,000 distinct CDR3 sequences, roughly 39% of them seen once, and the ten largest clones take about 4.2%. The material sequenced was peripheral blood or thyroid tissue (not recorded which). The source of these receptors is an adult man with Graves' hyperthyroidism.

In its sample, this clonotype was seen many times. This rearrangement joins TRBV12-3 or TRBV12-4 to TRBJ1-2; 9 bases are shared with TRBD1. The V gene end was trimmed by 4 bases and the J gene end by 7 bases; junction bases not matched to a gene: 7. This CDR3 contains 14 residues. The CDR3 region is CASSSGTGQGGYTF. In DNA, the CDR3 is TGTGCCAGCAGTTCCGGGACAGGGCAGGGTGGCTACACCTTC.

There are a few counts of this clonotype. A much larger clonotype is one base distant, so this may be a read error. The rearrangement uses TRBV11-2 and TRBJ1-2; D not resolved. Trimming took off 2 bases at V and 1 base at J, with 11 bases between the two ends. The CDR3 consists of 15 residues. In germline, CDR1 is SGHAT, CDR2 FQNNGV. The CDR3 nucleotides are TGTGCCAGCAGCTTAAGAGCGGGGAATAACTATGGCTACACCTTC. Its translation is CASSLRAGNNYGYTF.

In this sample, this clonotype turned up many times. J is TRBJ1-4 and V is TRBV20-1, with D tentatively TRBD1 (6 bases). This CDR3 has 14 amino acids. V lost 1 base to trimming and J lost 7 bases, with 13 bases between them. CDR1 is DFQATT, CDR2 SNEGSKA, per germline (reference sequence). CDR3 nucleotides: TGCAGTGCTAGAGTCGTTCAGGGGATTGAAAAACTGTTTTTT. This codes for CSARVVQGIEKLFF.

This clonotype was counted many times. The genes are TRBV14 and TRBJ1-2, with D unclear. Per the germline V gene, CDR1 is SGHDN and CDR2 is FVKESK. This CDR3 spans 17 amino acids. Trimming left V 0 bases short and J 1 base short, with 15 bases between. This chain's CDR3 is CASSQDRTFTVNYGYTF. Here the CDR3 DNA reads TGTGCCAGCAGCCAAGATCGAACATTCACGGTTAACTATGGCTACACCTTC.

This clonotype was counted between two and nine times. This chain uses TRBV6-5 with TRBJ1-4; D not resolved. The CDR3 has 13 amino acids. The germline gives CDR1 MNHEY, CDR2 SVGAGI. V dropped 7 bases and J dropped 12 bases, with 18 bases sitting between them. CDR3 in DNA: TGTGCCAGCACTGCGGGCCCCTCCATGGAACTGTTTTTT. Amino acid sequence: CASTAGPSMELFF.

This clonotype has ten or more counts. The chain has TRBV24-1 and TRBJ1-1; 8 nucleotides line up with TRBD1. Trimming at V came to 5 bases and at J to 5 bases, leaving 9 bases not matched to a gene. The CDR3 spans 15 residues. Germline assignment: CDR1 KGHDR and CDR2 SFDVKD. CDR3 residues: CATSAADRERTEAFF. CDR3 nucleotides: TGTGCCACCAGTGCCGCGGACAGGGAGAGGACTGAAGCTTTCTTT.

In this sample, this clonotype turned up a few times. The chain has TRBV28 and TRBJ2-6; TRBD1 might be the D (5 bases). The CDR3 length is 15 residues. V was pared by 4 bases and J by 2 bases, with 9 bases between. The germline V gene has CDR1 MDHEN and CDR2 SYDVKM. The CDR3 region has the DNA TGTGCCAGCAGTTGGGGCAGCACTGGGGCCAACGTCCTGACTTTC. Amino acids: CASSWGSTGANVLTF.

The V call is TRBV11-3, the J call TRBJ2-2, with 9 bases matching TRBD1. Unmatched junction bases numbered 3, after V lost 3 bases and J lost 4 bases. Germline V gene data show CDR1 as SGHNT and CDR2 as YENEEA. The CDR3 consists of 15 residues. This CDR3 is CASSFTGGRTGELFF. In DNA, the CDR3 is TGTGCCAGCAGCTTTACAGGGGGCCGCACCGGGGAGCTGTTTTTT.

The chain uses TRBV20-1 and TRBJ2-5, with 7 nucleotides matching TRBD1. Germline V lookup: CDR1 DFQATT, CDR2 SNEGSKA (reference sequence). CDR3 size: 12 residues. The ends lost 5 bases at V and 3 bases at J; junction bases unmatched: 3. DNA of the CDR3: TGCAGTGCTGAAACAGGGGAAGAGACCCAGTACTTC. It yields the protein CSAETGEETQYF.

The chain carries TRBV29-1 and TRBJ1-1; D gene unclear. CDR1 and CDR2 (germline): SQVTM, ANQGSEA. The V end lost 4 bases, the J end lost 7 bases, and 13 bases lay between the germline ends. The CDR3 spans 12 residues. CDR3 residues: CSVGIGKDEAFF. CDR3 coding DNA: TGCAGCGTTGGGATCGGGAAAGATGAAGCTTTCTTT. Drawing the rest from reference TRBV29-1 and TRBJ1-1, the complete variable domain is SAVISQKPSRDICQRGTSLTIQCQVDSQVTMMFWYRQQPGQSLTLIATANQGSEATYESGFVIDKFPISRPNLTFSTLTVSNMSPEDSSIYLCSVGIGKDEAFFGQGTRLTVV.

As for this clonotype: Mismatch with germline at one junction end may stem from a read error. CDR3 coding DNA: TGTGCCAGCAGCTTAGCCTGGACTAGCGGGGGGTCCTTAAGCTCCTACAATGAGCGGTTCTTC. Translating gives CASSLAWTSGGSLSSYNERFF. The V call is TRBV7-2, the J call TRBJ2-1; TRBD2 agrees at 14 bases. The CDR3 is 21 residues long. The germline V gene encodes CDR1 SGHTA and CDR2 FQGNSA.

Notes on this clonotype: The junction departs from the called germline gene at one end, perhaps through a read error. The chain employs TRBV25-1 and TRBJ2-5; a possible D gene is TRBD1 (6 bases). Germline V CDR1 and CDR2: MGHDK, SYGVNS. This CDR3 spans 14 amino acids. The CDR3 coding sequence is TGTGCCAGCAGGCAACAGGGAGCTGGAGAGACCCAATACTTC. It specifies CASRQQGAGETQYF.

This clonotype was observed many times. V and J are TRBV4-1 and TRBJ2-2, with 8 bases aligning to TRBD1. The CDR3 contains 14 residues. Germline V gene lookup returns CDR1 MGHRA and CDR2 YSYEKL. The ends lost 3 bases at V and 6 bases at J; junction bases unmatched: 3. The DNA of the CDR3 is TGCGCCAGCAGCCATTCACAGGGGGCCGGGGAGCTGTTTTTT. Its protein product is CASSHSQGAGELFF.

About this clonotype: One end of the junction fails to match germline, which may point to a read error. The V and J genes are TRBV7-7 and TRBJ2-5; D uncertain. The CDR3 sequence is 13 residues long. Germline CDR1 is SSHAT and CDR2 is FNYEAQ (reference sequence). The CDR3 here is CASSWALRETQYF. CDR3 in DNA: TGTGCTAGCAGCTGGGCCCTGCGGGAGACCCAGTACTTC.

This clonotype came up many times. V usage is TRBV7-9 and J usage is TRBJ1-2; TRBD1 is a possible D gene (6 bases). Germline V lookup: CDR1 SEHNR, CDR2 FQNEAQ (reference sequence). CDR3 length: 14 amino acids. Deletions cut 4 bases from V and 3 bases from J, with 12 bases between. The CDR3 reads CASSSEGGYYGYTF. The CDR3 DNA follows: TGTGCCAGCAGCTCGGAGGGGGGTTACTATGGCTACACCTTC. The complete variable domain, with remaining parts taken from reference TRBV7-9 and TRBJ1-2, reads DTGVSQNPRHKITKRGQNVTFRCDPISEHNRLYWYRQTLGQGPEFLTYFQNEAQLEKSRLLSDRFSAERPKGSFSTLEIQRTEQGDSAMYLCASSSEGGYYGYTFGSGTRLTVV.

J is TRBJ2-7 and V is TRBV7-9; possibly TRBD1 for D (6 bases). The CDR3 covers 15 residues. With 3 bases removed from V and 3 bases from J, the gap between germline ends came to 15 bases. Germline CDR1 is SEHNR and CDR2 is FQNEAQ (reference sequence). The CDR3 reads CASSLLRGNLYEQYF. In nucleotides, the CDR3 is TGTGCCAGCAGCTTGTTAAGGGGGAACCTCTACGAGCAGTACTTC.

Comment on this clonotype: This may be a read error: a much more frequent sequence differs by one nucleotide. V gene TRBV7-2 combines with J gene TRBJ1-1; 12 nucleotides match TRBD1. The CDR3 spans 14 residues. The germline gives CDR1 SGHTA, CDR2 FQGNSA. The junction had 3 bases not matched to a gene; V was cut back by 5 bases and J by 5 bases. CDR3 in amino acids: CASSGGQGATEAFF. The CDR3 region has the DNA TGTGCCAGCAGCGGGGGACAGGGGGCGACTGAAGCTTTCTTT.

In regard to this clonotype: An end of the junction differs from the germline gene, which may be a read error. This chain uses TRBV7-2 with TRBJ2-5; D is unclear. The length of the CDR3 is 14 residues. CDR1 is SGHTA, CDR2 FQGNSA, per germline. The CDR3: CASSPSVQQETQYF. The DNA for the CDR3 is TGCGCCAGCAGCCCCAGCGTACAACAAGAGACCCAGTACTTC.

This chain uses TRBV29-1 with TRBJ1-1, with 8 bases matching TRBD1. Germline assignment: CDR1 SQVTM and CDR2 ANQGSEA. CDR3 length: 15 amino acids. V lost 4 bases and J lost 1; bases outside the gene matches: 8. The CDR3 DNA follows: TGCAGCGTTGCCACAGGGGGGGGTGGGAACACTGAAGCTTTCTTT. This sequence encodes CSVATGGGGNTEAFF.

This clonotype was found many times. The rearrangement links TRBV5-8 to TRBJ2-7; 8 bases fit TRBD1. The germline CDR1 and CDR2 sequences are SGHTS and YDEGEE. V dropped 4 bases and J dropped 5; count of bases not matched to a gene: 5. The CDR3 spans 13 residues. In nucleotides, the CDR3 is TGTGCCAGCAGCCGGACAGGGATGAACGAGCAGTACTTC. As protein: CASSRTGMNEQYF.

Concerning this clonotype: This may be a read error, as it is one base from a much larger clone. This chain uses TRBV24-1 with TRBJ2-5, with 7 bases that match TRBD2. The germline gives CDR1 KGHDR, CDR2 SFDVKD. The CDR3 loop spans 15 amino acids. With V trimmed by 4 bases and J by 0 bases, 4 bases remained unmatched. CDR3 in amino acids: CATSDPSGNQETQYF. The CDR3 DNA is TGTGCCACCAGTGACCCGAGCGGGAACCAAGAGACCCAGTACTTC.

The J gene is TRBJ1-4, the V gene TRBV20-1; D unresolved. Germline V CDR1 and CDR2: DFQATT, SNEGSKA (reference sequence). V was clipped by 4 bases and J by 5 bases, with 11 bases between them. CDR3 length: 13 residues. This chain's CDR3 is CSATTGQNEKLFF. The CDR3 DNA follows: TGCAGTGCTACAACCGGGCAAAATGAAAAACTGTTTTTT.

Regarding this clonotype: A much larger clone sits a single nucleotide away, making a read error possible. The chain recombines TRBV7-9 with TRBJ2-7; a weak D match, TRBD1 (6 bases). Per the germline V gene, CDR1 is SEHNR and CDR2 is FQNEAQ (reference sequence). The CDR3 covers 16 residues. CDR3 coding DNA: TGTGCCGGCAGCTCCGGGCCTCGACAGGTCTCCTACGAGCAGTACTTC. Translation: CAGSSGPRQVSYEQYF. The full variable domain, completed using reference TRBV7-9 and TRBJ2-7, is DTGVSQNPRHKITKRGQNVTFRCDPISEHNRLYWYRQTLGQGPEFLTYFQNEAQLEKSRLLSDRFSAERPKGSFSTLEIQRTEQGDSAMYLCAGSSGPRQVSYEQYFGPGTRLTVT.